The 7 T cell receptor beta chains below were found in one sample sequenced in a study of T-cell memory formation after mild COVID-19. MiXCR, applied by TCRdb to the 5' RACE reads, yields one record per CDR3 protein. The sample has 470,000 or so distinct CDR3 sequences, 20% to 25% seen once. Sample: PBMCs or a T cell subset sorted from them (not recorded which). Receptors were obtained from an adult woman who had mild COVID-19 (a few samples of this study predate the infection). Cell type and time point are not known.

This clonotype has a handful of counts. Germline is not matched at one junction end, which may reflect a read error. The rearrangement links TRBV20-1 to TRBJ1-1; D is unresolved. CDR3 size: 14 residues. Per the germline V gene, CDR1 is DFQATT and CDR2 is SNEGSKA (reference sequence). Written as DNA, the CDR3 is TGCATTGCTAGTACGGGCGGCTTGAACACTGAAGCTTTCTTT. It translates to CIASTGGLNTEAFF.

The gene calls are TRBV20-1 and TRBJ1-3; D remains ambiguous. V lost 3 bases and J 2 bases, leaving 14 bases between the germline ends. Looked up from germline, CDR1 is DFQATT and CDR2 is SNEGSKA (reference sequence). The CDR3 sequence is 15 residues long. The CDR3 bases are TGCAGTGCTAGTGGAGGCTCTCCAACTGGAAACACCATATATTTT. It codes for CSASGGSPTGNTIYF.

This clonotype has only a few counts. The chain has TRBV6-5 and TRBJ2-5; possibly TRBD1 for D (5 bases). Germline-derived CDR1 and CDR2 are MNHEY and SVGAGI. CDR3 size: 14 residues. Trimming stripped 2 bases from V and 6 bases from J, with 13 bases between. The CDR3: CASSYEGARQTQYF. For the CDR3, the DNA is TGTGCCAGCAGTTACGAAGGGGCCAGACAGACCCAGTACTTC.

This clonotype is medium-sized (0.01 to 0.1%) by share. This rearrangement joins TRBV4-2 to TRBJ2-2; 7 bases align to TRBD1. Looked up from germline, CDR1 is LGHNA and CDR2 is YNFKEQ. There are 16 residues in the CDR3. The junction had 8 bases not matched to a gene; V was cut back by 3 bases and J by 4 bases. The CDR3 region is CASSQGKGAGTGELFF. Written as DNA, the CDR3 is TGTGCCAGCAGCCAGGGAAAGGGGGCTGGCACCGGGGAGCTGTTTTTT.

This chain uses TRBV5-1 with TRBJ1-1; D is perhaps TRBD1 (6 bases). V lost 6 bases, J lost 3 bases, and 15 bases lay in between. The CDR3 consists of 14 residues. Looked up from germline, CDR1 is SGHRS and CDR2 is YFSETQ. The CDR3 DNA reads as TGCGCCAGCAACGTCGGGGGCAGGTACACTGAAGCTTTCTTT. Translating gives CASNVGGRYTEAFF.

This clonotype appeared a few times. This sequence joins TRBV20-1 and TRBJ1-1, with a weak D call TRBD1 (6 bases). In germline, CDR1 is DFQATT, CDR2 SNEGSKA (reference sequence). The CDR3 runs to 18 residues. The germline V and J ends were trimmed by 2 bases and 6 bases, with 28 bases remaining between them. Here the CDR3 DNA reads TGCAGTGCTAGATGGGCTGACAGGCCCCTGGGTTACGTCTCTGAAGCTTTCTTT. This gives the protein CSARWADRPLGYVSEAFF.

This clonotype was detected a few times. CDR3 sequence (DNA): TGCAGTGCCCCAGGGATCTATGGCTACACCTTC. Its protein product is CSAPGIYGYTF. J is TRBJ1-2 and V is TRBV20-1; tentative D call: TRBD1 (5 bases). Trimming pared 6 bases from V and 4 bases from J, leaving 9 bases between. Germline loops: CDR1 DFQATT, CDR2 SNEGSKA (reference sequence). The CDR3 covers 11 residues.